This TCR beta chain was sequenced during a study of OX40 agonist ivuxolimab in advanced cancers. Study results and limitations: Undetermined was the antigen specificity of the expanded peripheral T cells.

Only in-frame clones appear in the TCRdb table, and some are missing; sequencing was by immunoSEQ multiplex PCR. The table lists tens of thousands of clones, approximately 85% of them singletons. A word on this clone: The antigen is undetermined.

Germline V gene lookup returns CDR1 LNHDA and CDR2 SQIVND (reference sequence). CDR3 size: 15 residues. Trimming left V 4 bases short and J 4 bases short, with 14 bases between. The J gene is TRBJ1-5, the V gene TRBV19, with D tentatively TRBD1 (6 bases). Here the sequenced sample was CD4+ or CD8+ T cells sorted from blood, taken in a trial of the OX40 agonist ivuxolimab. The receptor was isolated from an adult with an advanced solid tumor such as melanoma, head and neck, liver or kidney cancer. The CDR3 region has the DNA TGTGCCAGTAGTACGCACAGGGTTCTAAATCAGCCCCAGCATTTT. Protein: CASSTHRVLNQPQHF.